The rows below give T cell receptor beta chains drawn from one sample of a study of blood T cell repertoires in COVID-19. The data were produced by immunoSEQ multiplex PCR, yet TCRdb's version contains in-frame clones alone and is incomplete. Of around 260,000 clones in the sample, around 86% were seen once. The sample comprised peripheral blood. The receptors were sampled from a woman aged 40 to 49 who had recovered from COVID-19. CDR3s include the opening cysteine and the closing phenylalanine or tryptophan. The D gene is left open where the match is weak. Clone size, where shown, is once, few, many, or a class for clones that have expanded.

V gene,clone size,J gene,D gene,CDR3 protein,CDR3 DNA
TRBV19,.,TRBJ2-7,TRBD2,CASSLAGGLYEQYF,TGTGCCAGTAGCCTAGCGGGGGGACTTTACGAGCAGTACTTC
TRBV18,once,TRBJ1-4,.,CASASRGTGANEKLFF,TGTGCCAGCGCCTCCAGGGGTACAGGAGCTAATGAAAAACTGTTTTTT
TRBV7-9,.,TRBJ2-7,TRBD1,CASSPGQGSSYEQYF,TGTGCCAGCAGCCCGGGACAGGGCAGCTCCTACGAGCAGTACTTC
TRBV5-6,.,TRBJ2-5,TRBD2,CASSTWTSGGYQETQYF,TGTGCCAGCAGCACATGGACTAGCGGGGGGTACCAAGAGACCCAGTACTTC
TRBV5-1,.,TRBJ1-4,TRBD1,CASSLEGQGYEKLFF,TGCGCCAGCAGCTTGGAGGGACAGGGTTATGAAAAACTGTTTTTT
TRBV11-2,once,TRBJ2-2,.,CASTLRGPDTGELFF,TGTGCCAGCACCTTGCGGGGGCCCGACACCGGGGAGCTGTTTTTT
TRBV10-2,.,TRBJ1-2,TRBD1,CASTLDRANYGYTF,TGCGCCAGCACCCTGGACAGGGCGAACTATGGCTACACCTTC
TRBV2,.,TRBJ2-5,TRBD2,CASSETRGGPETQYF,TGTGCCAGCAGTGAAACGCGGGGGGGCCCCGAGACCCAGTACTTC
TRBV5-5,.,TRBJ2-3,TRBD2,CASSQGLAGGQDTQYF,TGTGCCAGCAGCCAAGGACTAGCGGGGGGGCAGGATACGCAGTATTTT
TRBV24-1,once,TRBJ2-2,TRBD2,CATSDSRGWAGTSGIGELFF,TGTGCCACCAGTGATTCCCGTGGTTGGGCCGGGACTAGCGGCATCGGGGAGCTGTTTTTT
TRBV5-4,.,TRBJ2-1,TRBD2,CASSLTSSSYNEQFF,TGTGCCAGCAGCCTGACTAGCAGCTCCTACAATGAGCAGTTCTTC
TRBV30,.,TRBJ1-1,.,CAWSVGGNTEAFF,TGTGCCTGGAGTGTAGGCGGAAACACTGAAGCTTTCTTT
TRBV4-2,.,TRBJ2-3,TRBD2,CASSQEPPRTSGDTDTQYF,TGTGCCAGCAGCCAAGAGCCCCCCCGGACTAGCGGAGACACAGATACGCAGTATTTT
TRBV10-2,.,TRBJ1-4,TRBD1,CASRQTGGTNEKLFF,TGCGCCAGCAGGCAGACAGGGGGAACTAATGAAAAACTGTTTTTT
TRBV4-1,.,TRBJ1-5,.,CASSQHSNQPQHF,TGCGCCAGCAGCCAACATAGCAATCAGCCCCAGCATTTT
TRBV7-8,.,TRBJ2-7,TRBD2,CASSLVRAGGRYEQYF,TGTGCCAGCAGCCTTGTACGGGCGGGGGGCCGCTACGAGCAGTACTTC
TRBV6-5,.,TRBJ2-7,.,CASSYPLGGEQYF,TGTGCCAGCAGTTACCCCCTGGGGGGCGAGCAGTACTTC
TRBV20-1,.,TRBJ2-2,.,CSASMQERSTGELFF,TGCAGTGCTAGTATGCAGGAAAGATCCACCGGGGAGCTGTTTTTT
TRBV25-1,.,TRBJ1-1,TRBD1,CASSPQGAEAFF,TGTGCCAGCAGTCCCCAGGGGGCTGAAGCTTTCTTT
TRBV7-9,.,TRBJ2-3,TRBD2,CASSFVAGGHTDTQYF,TGTGCCAGCAGCTTTGTAGCGGGGGGGCACACAGATACGCAGTATTTT
TRBV5-4,.,TRBJ2-3,.,CASSPGSRGPDTQYF,TGTGCCAGCAGCCCCGGGTCGCGGGGTCCAGATACGCAGTATTTT
TRBV6-5,.,TRBJ1-3,.,CASSLTAGNTIYF,TGTGCCAGCAGCCTTACTGCTGGAAACACCATATATTTT
TRBV21-1,.,TRBJ2-7,.,CASSTSRDRVASGSYEQYF,.
TRBV3-1/TRBV3-2,.,TRBJ2-5,.,CASSKGTEETQYF,TGTGCCAGCAGCAAAGGGACTGAAGAGACCCAGTACTTC
TRBV4-1,.,TRBJ1-5,.,CASSHRPGDSNQPQHF,TGCGCCAGCAGCCATCGCCCAGGGGATAGCAATCAGCCCCAGCATTTT
TRBV6-1,once,TRBJ1-1,.,CASSERGNTEAFF,TGTGCCAGCAGTGAAAGGGGGAACACTGAAGCTTTCTTT
TRBV9,.,TRBJ1-6,.,CASSVAQQGGSPLHF,TGTGCCAGCAGCGTAGCTCAACAGGGAGGGTCACCCCTCCACTTT
TRBV9,.,TRBJ2-3,TRBD2,CASSVRPSGGTQYF,TGTGCCAGCAGCGTCCGGCCTAGCGGGGGTACGCAGTATTTT
TRBV11-2,.,TRBJ1-2,.,CASSTPTGSDGYTF,TGTGCCAGCAGCACTCCGACAGGTTCGGATGGCTACACCTTC
TRBV7-3,.,TRBJ1-2,TRBD1,CASSPGTGYGYTF,TGTGCCAGCAGCCCCGGGACAGGGTATGGCTACACCTTC
TRBV30,.,TRBJ2-7,TRBD2,CASGRTWDEQYF,TGTGCCTCCGGGAGGACCTGGGACGAGCAGTACTTC
TRBV6-5,.,TRBJ2-3,TRBD1,CASTRDRGTDTQYF,TGTGCCAGCACCCGGGACAGAGGAACAGATACGCAGTATTTT
TRBV6-5,.,TRBJ2-3,TRBD1,CASSRQGGSTDTQYF,TGTGCCAGCAGCCGACAGGGCGGTAGCACAGATACGCAGTATTTT
TRBV18,.,TRBJ2-7,TRBD2,CASSQRASGGSPSEQYF,TGTGCCAGCTCACAGAGGGCTAGCGGGGGGAGCCCCTCCGAGCAGTACTTC
TRBV25-1,.,TRBJ1-5,.,CASSEGRAAGQPQHF,TGTGCCAGCAGTGAAGGGAGAGCCGCGGGCCAGCCCCAGCATTTT
TRBV19,.,TRBJ1-5,.,CASSILMANQPQHF,TGTGCCAGTAGTATCTTGATGGCTAATCAGCCCCAGCATTTT
TRBV20-1,few,TRBJ1-2,.,CSASNGYGYTF,TGCAGTGCTAGTAACGGGTATGGCTACACCTTC
TRBV7-6,.,TRBJ1-2,.,CASSPGGGFYGYTF,TGTGCCAGCAGCCCCGGAGGTGGGTTTTATGGCTACACCTTC
TRBV9,.,TRBJ1-1,TRBD1,CASSVTGDTTEAFF,TGTGCCAGCAGCGTGACAGGGGATACCACTGAAGCTTTCTTT
TRBV3-1/TRBV3-2,.,TRBJ2-2,.,CASLQMNTGELFF,TGTGCCAGCCTTCAGATGAACACCGGGGAGCTGTTTTTT
TRBV5-1,.,TRBJ1-6,.,CASSLQGESNSPLHF,TGCGCCAGCAGCTTGCAGGGCGAAAGTAATTCACCCCTCCACTTT
TRBV5-1,.,TRBJ1-1,.,CASSLGRTEAFF,TGCGCCAGCAGCTTGGGCAGAACTGAAGCTTTCTTT
TRBV5-1,once,TRBJ1-2,.,CASSPRQAEYGYTF,TGCGCCAGCAGCCCTCGACAGGCGGAATATGGCTACACCTTC